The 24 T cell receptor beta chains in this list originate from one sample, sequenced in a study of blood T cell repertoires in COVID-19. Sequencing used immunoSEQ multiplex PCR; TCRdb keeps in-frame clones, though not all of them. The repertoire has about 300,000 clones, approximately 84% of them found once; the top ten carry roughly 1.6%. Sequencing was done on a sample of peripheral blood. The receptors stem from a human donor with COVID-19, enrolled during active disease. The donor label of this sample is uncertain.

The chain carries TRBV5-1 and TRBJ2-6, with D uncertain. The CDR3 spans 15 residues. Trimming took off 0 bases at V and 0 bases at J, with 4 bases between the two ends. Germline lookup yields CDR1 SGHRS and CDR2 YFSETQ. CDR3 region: CASSLGGSGANVLTF. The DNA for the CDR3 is TGCGCCAGCAGCTTGGGAGGCTCTGGGGCCAACGTCCTGACTTTC.

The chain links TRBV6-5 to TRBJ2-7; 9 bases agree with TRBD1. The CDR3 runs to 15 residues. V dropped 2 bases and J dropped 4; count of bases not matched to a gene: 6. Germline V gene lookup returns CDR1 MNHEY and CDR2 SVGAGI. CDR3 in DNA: TGTGCCAGCAGTTACGGCGGGACAGGGAAATACGAGCAGTACTTC. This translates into CASSYGGTGKYEQYF.

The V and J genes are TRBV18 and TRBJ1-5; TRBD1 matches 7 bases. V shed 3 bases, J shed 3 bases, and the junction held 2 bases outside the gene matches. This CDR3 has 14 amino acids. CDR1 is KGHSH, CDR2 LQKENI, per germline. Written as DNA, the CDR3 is TGTGCCAGCTCACCGACAGGGCCCAATCAGCCCCAGCATTTT. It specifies CASSPTGPNQPQHF.

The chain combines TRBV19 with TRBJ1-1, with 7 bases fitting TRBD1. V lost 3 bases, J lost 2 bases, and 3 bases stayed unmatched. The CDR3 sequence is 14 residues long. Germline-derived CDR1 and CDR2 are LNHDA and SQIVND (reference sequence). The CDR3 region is CASSMGTANTEAFF. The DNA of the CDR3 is TGTGCCAGTAGTATGGGGACAGCTAACACTGAAGCTTTCTTT.

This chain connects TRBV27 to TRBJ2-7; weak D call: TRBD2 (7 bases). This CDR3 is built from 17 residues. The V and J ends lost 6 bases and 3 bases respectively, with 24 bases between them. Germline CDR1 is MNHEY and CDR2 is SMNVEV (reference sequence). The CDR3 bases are TGTGCCAGCAGCCGACCCCCCGGGGGGCGGGGTAGCTACGAGCAGTACTTC. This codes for CASSRPPGGRGSYEQYF.

CDR3 region: CSCWGSTGDGEKLFF. The CDR3 DNA sequence: TGCAGTTGTTGGGGGAGCACAGGGGACGGTGAAAAACTGTTTTTT. The chain uses TRBV29-1 and TRBJ1-4; TRBD1 matches 7 bases. Germline CDR1 reads SQVTM; CDR2 reads ANQGSEA. The CDR3 loop spans 15 amino acids.

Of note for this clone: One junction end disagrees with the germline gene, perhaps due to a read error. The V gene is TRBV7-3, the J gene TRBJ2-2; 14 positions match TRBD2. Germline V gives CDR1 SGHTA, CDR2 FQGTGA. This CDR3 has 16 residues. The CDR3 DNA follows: TGCGCCAGCAGCCAGGGGACTAGCGGGAGAAGGGGGGAGCTGTTTTTT. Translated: CASSQGTSGRRGELFF.

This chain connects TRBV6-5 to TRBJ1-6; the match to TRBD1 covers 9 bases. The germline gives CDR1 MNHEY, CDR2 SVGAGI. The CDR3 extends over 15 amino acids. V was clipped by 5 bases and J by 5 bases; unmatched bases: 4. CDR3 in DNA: TGTGCCAGCAGTCCTCGGACAGGGGATAATTCACCCCTCCACTTT. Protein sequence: CASSPRTGDNSPLHF.

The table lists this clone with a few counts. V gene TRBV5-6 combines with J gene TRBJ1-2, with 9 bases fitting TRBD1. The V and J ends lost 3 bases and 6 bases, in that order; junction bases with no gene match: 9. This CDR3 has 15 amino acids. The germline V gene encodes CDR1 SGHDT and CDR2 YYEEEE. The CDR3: CASSYRDRVWDGYTF. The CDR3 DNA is TGTGCCAGCAGCTACCGGGACAGGGTATGGGATGGCTACACCTTC.

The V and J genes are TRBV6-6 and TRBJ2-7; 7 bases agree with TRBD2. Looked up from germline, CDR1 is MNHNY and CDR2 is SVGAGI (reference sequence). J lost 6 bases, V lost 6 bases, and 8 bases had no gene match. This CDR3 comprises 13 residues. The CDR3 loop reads CASSPRLASEQYF. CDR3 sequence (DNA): TGTGCCAGCAGCCCGAGACTAGCTAGCGAGCAGTACTTC.

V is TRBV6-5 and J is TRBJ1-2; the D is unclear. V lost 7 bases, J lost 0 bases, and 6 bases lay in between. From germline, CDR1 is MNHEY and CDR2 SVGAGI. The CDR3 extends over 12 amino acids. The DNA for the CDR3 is TGTGCCAGCAACGGGGCTAACTATGGCTACACCTTC. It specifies CASNGANYGYTF.

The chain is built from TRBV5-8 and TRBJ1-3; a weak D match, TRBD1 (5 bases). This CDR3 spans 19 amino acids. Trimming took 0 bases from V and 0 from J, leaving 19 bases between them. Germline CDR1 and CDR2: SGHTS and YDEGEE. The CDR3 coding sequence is TGTGCCAGCAGCTTGGCCGCGGGACCCCCTCCTCCCTCTGGAAACACCATATATTTT. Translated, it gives CASSLAAGPPPPSGNTIYF.

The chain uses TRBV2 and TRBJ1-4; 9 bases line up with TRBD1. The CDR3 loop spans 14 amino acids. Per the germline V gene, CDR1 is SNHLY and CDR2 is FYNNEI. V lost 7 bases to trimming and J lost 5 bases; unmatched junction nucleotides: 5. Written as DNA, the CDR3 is TGTGCCAGCACTCGACAGGGGGGAAATGAAAAACTGTTTTTT. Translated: CASTRQGGNEKLFF.

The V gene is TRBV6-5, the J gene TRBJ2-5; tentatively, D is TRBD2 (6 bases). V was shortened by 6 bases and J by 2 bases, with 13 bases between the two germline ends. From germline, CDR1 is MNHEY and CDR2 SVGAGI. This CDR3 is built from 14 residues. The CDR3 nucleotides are TGTGCCAGCAGCACCATAGCGGTACAAGAGACCCAGTACTTC. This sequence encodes CASSTIAVQETQYF.

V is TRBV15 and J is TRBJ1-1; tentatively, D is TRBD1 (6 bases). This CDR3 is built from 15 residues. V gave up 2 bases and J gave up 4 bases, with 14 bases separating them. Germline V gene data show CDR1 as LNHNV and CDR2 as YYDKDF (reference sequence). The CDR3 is CATSRPRTGTTEAFF. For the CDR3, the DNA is TGTGCCACCAGCAGACCCCGTACAGGGACCACTGAAGCTTTCTTT. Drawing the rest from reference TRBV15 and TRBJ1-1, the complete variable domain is DAMVIQNPRYQVTQFGKPVTLSCSQTLNHNVMYWYQQKSSQAPKLLFHYYDKDFNNEADTPDNFQSRRPNTSFCFLDIRSPGLGDTAMYLCATSRPRTGTTEAFFGQGTRLTVV.

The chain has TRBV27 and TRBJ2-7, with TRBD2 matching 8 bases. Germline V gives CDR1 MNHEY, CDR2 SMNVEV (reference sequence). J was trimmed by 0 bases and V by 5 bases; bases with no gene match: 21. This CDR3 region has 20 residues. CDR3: CASSGTAWGASGSSSYEQYF. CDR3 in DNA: TGTGCCAGCAGTGGTACAGCGTGGGGGGCAAGCGGGAGCAGCTCCTACGAGCAGTACTTC.

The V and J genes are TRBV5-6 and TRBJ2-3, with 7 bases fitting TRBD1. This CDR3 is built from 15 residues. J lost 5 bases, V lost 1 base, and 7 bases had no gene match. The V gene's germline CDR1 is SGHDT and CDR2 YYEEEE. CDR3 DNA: TGTGCCAGCAGCTTGTGGGACAGAAGAAGAGATACGCAGTATTTT. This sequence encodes CASSLWDRRRDTQYF.

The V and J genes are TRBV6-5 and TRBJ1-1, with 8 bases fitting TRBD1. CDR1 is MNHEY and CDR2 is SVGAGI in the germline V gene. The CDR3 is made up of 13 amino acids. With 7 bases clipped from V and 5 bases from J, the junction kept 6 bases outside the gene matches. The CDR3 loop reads CASTSRGRTEAFF. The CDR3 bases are TGTGCCAGCACCTCCAGGGGGCGGACTGAAGCTTTCTTT.

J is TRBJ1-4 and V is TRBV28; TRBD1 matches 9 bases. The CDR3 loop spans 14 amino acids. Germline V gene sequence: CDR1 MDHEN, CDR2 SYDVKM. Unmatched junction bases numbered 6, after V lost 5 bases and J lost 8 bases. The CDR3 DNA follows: TGTGCCAGCAGTACCGGGACAGGGAACGAAAAACTGTTTTTT. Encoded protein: CASSTGTGNEKLFF.

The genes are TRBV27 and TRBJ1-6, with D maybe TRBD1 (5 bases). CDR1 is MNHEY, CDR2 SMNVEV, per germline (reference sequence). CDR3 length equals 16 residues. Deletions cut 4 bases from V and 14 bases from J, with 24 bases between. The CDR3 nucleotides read TGTGCCAGCAGTTCCCATGGGACGGGTTTTGGCGGGACCCTCCACTTT. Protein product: CASSSHGTGFGGTLHF.

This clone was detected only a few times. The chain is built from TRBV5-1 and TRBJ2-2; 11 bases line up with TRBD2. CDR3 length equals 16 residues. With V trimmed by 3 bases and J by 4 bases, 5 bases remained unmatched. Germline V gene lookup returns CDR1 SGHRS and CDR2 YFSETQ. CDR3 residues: CASSSTSGRGTGELFF. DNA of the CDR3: TGCGCCAGCAGCTCCACTAGCGGGAGAGGCACCGGGGAGCTGTTTTTT.

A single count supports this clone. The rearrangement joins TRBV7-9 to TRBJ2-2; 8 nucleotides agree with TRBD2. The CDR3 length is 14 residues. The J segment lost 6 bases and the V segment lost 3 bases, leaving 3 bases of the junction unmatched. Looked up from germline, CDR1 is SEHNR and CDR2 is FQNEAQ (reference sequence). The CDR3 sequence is CASSLGTSAGELFF. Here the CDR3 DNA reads TGTGCCAGCAGCTTGGGGACTAGTGCCGGGGAGCTGTTTTTT.

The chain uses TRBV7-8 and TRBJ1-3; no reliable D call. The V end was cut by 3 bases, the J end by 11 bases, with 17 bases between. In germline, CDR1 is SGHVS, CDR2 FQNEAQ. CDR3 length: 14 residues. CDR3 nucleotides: TGTGCCAGCAGCTTCGAGGGAACGTCGGTCCCCATATATTTT. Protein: CASSFEGTSVPIYF. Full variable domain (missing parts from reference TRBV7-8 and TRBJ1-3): GAGVSQSPRYKVAKRGQDVALRCDPISGHVSLFWYQQALGQGPEFLTYFQNEAQLDKSGLPSDRFFAERPEGSVSTLKIQRTQQEDSAVYLCASSFEGTSVPIYFGEGSWLTVV.

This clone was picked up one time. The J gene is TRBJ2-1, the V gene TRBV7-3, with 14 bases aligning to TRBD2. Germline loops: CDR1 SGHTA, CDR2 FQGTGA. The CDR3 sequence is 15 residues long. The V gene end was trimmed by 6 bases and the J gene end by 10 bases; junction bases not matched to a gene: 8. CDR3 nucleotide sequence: TGTGCCAGCAGTCCCGGGACTAGCGGGAGCGGGGAGCAGTTCTTC. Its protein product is CASSPGTSGSGEQFF.